This TCR beta chain was found in a study of Graves' ophthalmopathy and Graves' hyperthyroidism. Whole-study context: Pretreatment peripheral blood was obtained at initial diagnosis.

This clonotype was detected many times. Its antigen is unknown. Germline lookup yields CDR1 SGHDN and CDR2 FVKESK. Trimming took 5 bases from V and 9 from J, leaving 13 bases between them. The CDR3 runs 12 residues. TCR beta CDR3 regions were amplified from RNA transcripts. First-round RT-PCR with HTBI primers preceded a second-round multiplex PCR. TCRdb independently ran MiXCR on the multiplex PCR reads; one entry per CDR3 protein. The data contain just over 400,000 distinct CDR3 sequences, under 25% of them singletons. Overall study results and limits: Its predictions of ophthalmopathy progression gave the model almost 71% sensitivity and about 78% specificity. Blood contained most expanded thyroid clonotypes exceeding 0.001 frequency.

The sequenced sample was peripheral blood. The origin of this receptor is a woman aged 18-29 years with stable Graves' hyperthyroidism. V gene TRBV14 combines with J gene TRBJ2-5; possible D gene TRBD1, 5 bases. The CDR3 sequence is CASSSGPGSQYF. CDR3 DNA sequence: TGTGCCAGCAGCTCAGGTCCAGGGTCCCAGTACTTC.